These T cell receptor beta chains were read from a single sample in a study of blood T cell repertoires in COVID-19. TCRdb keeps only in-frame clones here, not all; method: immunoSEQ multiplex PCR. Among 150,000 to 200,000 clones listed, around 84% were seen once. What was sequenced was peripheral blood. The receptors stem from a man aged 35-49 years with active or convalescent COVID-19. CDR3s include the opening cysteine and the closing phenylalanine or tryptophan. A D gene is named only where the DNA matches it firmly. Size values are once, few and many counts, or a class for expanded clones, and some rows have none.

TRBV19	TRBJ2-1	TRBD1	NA	TGTGCCAGTAGTACCGGGACAGGGATTCACAATGAGCAGTTCTTC	CASSTGTGIHNEQFF
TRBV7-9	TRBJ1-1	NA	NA	TGTGCCAGCAGCTTGGGGCTGAGCATGAACACTGAAGCTTTCTTT	CASSLGLSMNTEAFF
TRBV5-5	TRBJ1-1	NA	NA	TGTGCCAGCAGCTTGGCGACAGGGAACACTGAAGCTTTCTTT	CASSLATGNTEAFF
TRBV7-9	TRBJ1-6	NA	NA	TGTGCCAGCAGAGCTTTCGACTCAGCTTCACCCCTCCACTTT	CASRAFDSASPLHF
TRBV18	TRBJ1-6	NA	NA	TGTGCCAGCTCACGCCGGGACGGACTAAATTCACCCCTCCACTTT	CASSRRDGLNSPLHF
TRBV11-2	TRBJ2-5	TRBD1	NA	TGTGCCAGCAGCCTCGGACAGGGGGGAGAGACCCAGTACTTC	CASSLGQGGETQYF
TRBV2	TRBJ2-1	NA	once	TGTGCCAGCAGAGAGGAGGGCTGGGATGAGCAGTTCTTC	CASREEGWDEQFF
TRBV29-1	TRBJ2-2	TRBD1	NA	TGCAGCGTGGCGGACAGGGAGGCGTTCGTGACCGGGGAGCTGTTTTTT	CSVADREAFVTGELFF
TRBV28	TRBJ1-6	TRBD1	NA	TGTGCCAGCAGTTTTCCGGACAGGATATCGGATTCACCCCTCCACTTT	CASSFPDRISDSPLHF
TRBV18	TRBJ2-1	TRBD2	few	TGTGCCAGCTCATCATCCGGGACTAGTTATGAGCAGTTCTTC	CASSSSGTSYEQFF
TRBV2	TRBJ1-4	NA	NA	TGTGCCTGGGGGCACCCAACTAATGAAAAACTGTTTTTT	CAWGHPTNEKLFF
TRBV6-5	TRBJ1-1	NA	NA	TGTGCCAGCAGCCTGACAGAGAACACTGAAGCTTTCTTT	CASSLTENTEAFF
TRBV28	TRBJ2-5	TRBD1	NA	TGTGCCAGCAGTTTTTTGGGACAGGGAAGAGAGACCCAGTACTTC	CASSFLGQGRETQYF
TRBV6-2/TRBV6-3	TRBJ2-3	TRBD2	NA	TGTGCCAGCAGCTTTGATGCCCGGACTAGCGAGGCAGATACGCAGTATTTT	CASSFDARTSEADTQYF
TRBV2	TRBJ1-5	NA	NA	TGTGCCAGCAGTGGGGGGCCTCAGCCCCAGCATTTT	CASSGGPQPQHF
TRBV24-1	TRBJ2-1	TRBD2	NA	TGTGCCGCTAAGACTAGCGGGGGGGCGGGTGAGCAGTTCTTC	CAAKTSGGAGEQFF
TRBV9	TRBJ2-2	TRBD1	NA	TGTGCCAGCAGCCAGGGGGCGCTCCGCACCGGGGAGCTGTTTTTT	CASSQGALRTGELFF
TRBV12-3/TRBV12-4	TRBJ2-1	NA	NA	TGTGCCAGCAGTTTTTCTATTGAGCAGTTCTTC	CASSFSIEQFF
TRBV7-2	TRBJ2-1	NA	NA	TGTGCCAGCAGGCCACCGAGCGGAGAGCAGTTCTTC	CASRPPSGEQFF
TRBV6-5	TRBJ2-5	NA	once	TGTGCCAGCAGCCAGGGCCAGCAGTACTTC	CASSQGQQYF
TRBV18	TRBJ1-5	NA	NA	TGTGCCAGCTCACCCCAGTATAGCAATCAGCCCCAGCATTTT	CASSPQYSNQPQHF
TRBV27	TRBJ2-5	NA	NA	TGTGCCAGCAGTCTGTACCAAGAGACCCAGTACTTC	CASSLYQETQYF
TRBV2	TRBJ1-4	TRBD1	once	TGTGTATCTCAGGGGGCCCCAACTAATGAAAAACTGTTTTTT	CVSQGAPTNEKLFF
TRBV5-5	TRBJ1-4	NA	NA	TGTGCCAGCAGTTTGGGCCTCGCGACTAATGAAAAACTGTTTTTT	CASSLGLATNEKLFF
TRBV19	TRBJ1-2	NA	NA	TGTGCCAGTAGTCCGCCCGGACAGCTCATCTATGGCTACACCTTC	CASSPPGQLIYGYTF
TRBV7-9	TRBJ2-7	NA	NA	TGTGCCAGCAGCCCCTCGAACAGGTTCTACGAGCAGTACTTC	CASSPSNRFYEQYF
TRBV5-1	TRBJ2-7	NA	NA	TGCGCCAGCAGCCTTGGGCTCTCCTCCTACGAGCAGTACTTC	CASSLGLSSYEQYF
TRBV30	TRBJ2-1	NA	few	TGTGCCTGGAGTCGTGGACTTCACAATGAGCAGTTCTTC	CAWSRGLHNEQFF
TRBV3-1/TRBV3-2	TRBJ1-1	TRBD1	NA	TGTGCCAGCAGCAAACAGGGGAGGAGGGGTGACACTGAAGCTTTCTTT	CASSKQGRRGDTEAFF
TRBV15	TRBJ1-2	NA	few	TGTGCCACCAGCAGAGACGGCTATGGCTACACCTTC	CATSRDGYGYTF
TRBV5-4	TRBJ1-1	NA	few	TGTGCCAGCAGCCCGGGGGGGCCCGAGATAAACACTGAAGCTTTCTTT	CASSPGGPEINTEAFF
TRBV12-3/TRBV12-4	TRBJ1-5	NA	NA	TGTGCCAGCAAACGGAGTAGCAATCAGCCCCAGCATTTT	CASKRSSNQPQHF
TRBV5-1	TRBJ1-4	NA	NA	TGCGCCAGCAAACTAAACAGGGTGGGGTACGAAAAACTGTTTTTT	CASKLNRVGYEKLFF
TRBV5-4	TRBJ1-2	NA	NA	TGTGCCAGCAGCTTGGCCGGCGGGACCGGCTACACCTTC	CASSLAGGTGYTF
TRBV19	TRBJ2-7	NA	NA	TGTGCCAGTAGTATCACCCCAGCATCGGGGGAGCAGTACTTC	CASSITPASGEQYF
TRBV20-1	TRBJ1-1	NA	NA	TGCAGTGCTAGTGTAGGCACCAGGGGTCTTAACACTGAAGCTTTCTTT	CSASVGTRGLNTEAFF
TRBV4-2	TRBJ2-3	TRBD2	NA	TGTGCCAGCAGCCAAACGGGAGGGACAGATACGCAGTATTTT	CASSQTGGTDTQYF
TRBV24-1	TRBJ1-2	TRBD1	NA	TGTGCCACCAGTGTTCAGGGGGATGGCTACACCTTC	CATSVQGDGYTF
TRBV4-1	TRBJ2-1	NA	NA	TGCGCCAGCAGCCAAGAAGGCCTAGCGTCCTACAATGAGCAGTTCTTC	CASSQEGLASYNEQFF
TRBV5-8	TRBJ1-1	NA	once	TGTGCCAGCAGCTTGCCCCGGACAGTTCTAAACACTGAAGCTTTCTTT	CASSLPRTVLNTEAFF
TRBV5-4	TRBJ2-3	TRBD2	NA	TGTGCCAGCGGGCCCACCGGGACTAGCGGGGGGGACGGGGAAAATTTT	CASGPTGTSGGDGENF
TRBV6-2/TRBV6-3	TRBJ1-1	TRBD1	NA	TGTGCCAGCAGTTACGCCCGGTGGGACAGCCTTTGGGAAGCTTTCTTT	CASSYARWDSLWEAFF
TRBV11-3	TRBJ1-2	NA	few	TGTGCCAGCAGCCCTGGGGGGGCTGATGGCTACACCTTC	CASSPGGADGYTF
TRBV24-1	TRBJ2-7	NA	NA	TGTGCCACCAGTGATTCAATAGTCCCCTACGAGCAGTACTTC	CATSDSIVPYEQYF
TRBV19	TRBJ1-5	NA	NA	TGTGCCAGTATGAGCAGGGGCAATCAGCCCCAGCATTTT	CASMSRGNQPQHF
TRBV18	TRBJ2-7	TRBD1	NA	TGTGCCAGCTCACCAATCCAGGGGGCAGATGAGCAGTACTTC	CASSPIQGADEQYF
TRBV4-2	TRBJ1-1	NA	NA	TGTGCCAGCAGCCTAGATTATCCAGGGTCCCCATTGGACACTGAAGCTTTCTTT	CASSLDYPGSPLDTEAFF
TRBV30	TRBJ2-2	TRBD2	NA	TGTGCCTGGAGTTACTTGTACGCCCCGGGGGGGCGCACCGGGGAGCTGTTTTTT	CAWSYLYAPGGRTGELFF
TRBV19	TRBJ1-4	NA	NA	TGTGCCAGTAGGTCCCCGGGGGTGACTAATGAAAAACTGTTTTTT	CASRSPGVTNEKLFF
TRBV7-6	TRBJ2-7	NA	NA	TGTGCCAGCAGCTTAGATGGGCGGACAGCCTACTACGAGCAGTACTTC	CASSLDGRTAYYEQYF
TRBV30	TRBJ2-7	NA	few	TGTGCCTGGAGTGTACCAGTTGCCTACGAGCAGTACTTC	CAWSVPVAYEQYF
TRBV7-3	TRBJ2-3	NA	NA	TGTGCCAGCAGCTTATCGACAGGCACAGATACGCAGTATTTT	CASSLSTGTDTQYF
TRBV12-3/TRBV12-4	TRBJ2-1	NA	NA	TGTGCCAGCAGCCCCGGGTTCTACAATGAGCAGTTCTTC	CASSPGFYNEQFF
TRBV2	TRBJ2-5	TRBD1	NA	TGTGCCAGCAGTGCGCAGGGGGCGAGGGATGAGACCCAGTACTTC	CASSAQGARDETQYF
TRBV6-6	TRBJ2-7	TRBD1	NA	TGTGCCAGCAGTGGGTCTGAGACAGGGGGCCCCTACGAGCAGTACTTC	CASSGSETGGPYEQYF
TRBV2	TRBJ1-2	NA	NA	TGTGCCAGCGGAAAGCTAGCTTCCTATGGCTACACCTTC	CASGKLASYGYTF
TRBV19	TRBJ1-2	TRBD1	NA	TGTGCCAGCCGGGACAGGGGATTCTATGGCTACACCTTC	CASRDRGFYGYTF
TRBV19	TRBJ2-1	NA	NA	TGTGCCAGTAGTTACCAGGGTAGCCATGAGCAGTTCTTC	CASSYQGSHEQFF
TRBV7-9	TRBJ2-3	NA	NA	TGTGCCAGCAAAGGGGGTGTGGCAGATACGCAGTATTTT	CASKGGVADTQYF
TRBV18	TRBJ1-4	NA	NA	TGTGCCAGCTCCCTGGCACCACAGGGTAATGAAAAACTGTTTTTT	CASSLAPQGNEKLFF